This is a list of T cell receptor beta chains from one sample in a study of blood T cells in healthy people across ages. Each CDR3 protein gets one entry after TCRdb re-called the 5' RACE reads with MiXCR. The sample has 500,000 to 550,000 distinct CDR3 sequences; less than 25% are singletons. This sample was also put to use in a study of T cells of mothers and their children.

The specimen sequenced was blood. These receptors all stem from a boy younger than 18 in good health. The CDR3 runs from the conserved cysteine through the conserved F or W. Each record gives: CDR3 length, V gene, CDR3 protein.

13,TRBV3-1,CASSQAPGNTIYF
15,TRBV9,CASSGGLAGAREQYF
12,TRBV7-9,CASSLTTGIQYF
16,TRBV14,CASSPTRRKPTDTQYF
12,TRBV12-3/TRBV12-4,CASRMDPGQPYF
17,TRBV20-1,CSARRAAGSRFLYEQYF
13,TRBV9,CASSTGPNYEQYF
16,TRBV7-9,CASSHTWDISGNTIYF
14,TRBV27,CASSFDRGRETQYF
17,TRBV25-1,CASSPNSGTGSADTQYF
14,TRBV9,CASSPVQDSTEQYF
15,TRBV24-1,CATSDIGTNYNEQFF
14,TRBV12-3/TRBV12-4,CASRQGRTNTEAFF
15,TRBV6-5,CASSYLRTGDYEQYF
12,TRBV20-1,CSAGQGRGGYTF
15,TRBV11-1,CASSPRMGLQETQYF
15,TRBV5-1,CASSLVHKLQETQYF
16,TRBV6-2/TRBV6-3,CASSYSKGGLNTEAFF
15,TRBV14,CASSQDLGAGTEAFF
17,TRBV7-2,CASSFRTGDYSNQPQHF
15,TRBV12-5,CASGLGPGGDYGYTF
18,TRBV3-1,CASSRLGGARRPQETQYF
16,TRBV27,CASSTPLSGFTDTQYF
13,TRBV6-5,CASSRSRAGELFF
16,TRBV28,CASSSLTGGGNQPQHF
16,TRBV5-1,CASSSETGHPSYEQYF
16,TRBV5-1,CASTNAAVSRTDTQYF
15,TRBV27,CASTNYGGAEETQYF
16,TRBV4-3,CASSQGAGQGIYGYTF
16,TRBV4-2,CASSQEGDPAVYEQYF
14,TRBV5-6,CASSLVSSRETQYF
14,TRBV6-4,CASSDGSSGNEQFF
14,TRBV28,CASSQGVSTDTQYF
18,TRBV7-9,CASSFLTSGGLSTDTQYF
15,TRBV12-3/TRBV12-4,CASSSDEEGNQPQHF
14,TRBV4-1,CASSQGQGGYEQHF
12,TRBV24-1,CATSEGGDTQYF
14,TRBV4-3,CASSQDLARDTQYF
11,TRBV29-1,CSVEGSYGYTF
15,TRBV7-2,CASSAGLAGAYEQYF
14,TRBV6-1,CASSPGPSPQEQYF
16,TRBV7-2,CASRRSLAAPTDTQYF
18,TRBV28,CASSLISSGGMFSYEQYF
15,TRBV19,CASSKGGTAVEKLFF
17,TRBV3-1,CASSQEGWKRTGETQYF
15,TRBV27,CASSNTGRSNQPQHF
14,TRBV7-8,CASSYDRGTDTQYF
14,TRBV7-9,CASSLISRSYEQYF
14,TRBV5-1,CANSLGVRTDTQYF